The 7 T cell receptor beta chains below were found in one sample sequenced in a study of shared clonotypes between healthy human individuals. Libraries were prepared by immunoSEQ multiplex PCR; TCRdb keeps only in-frame clonotypes and omits some of them. The sample lists millions of clones; 85% to 95% were seen once. The specimen sequenced was naive CD4+ T cells from PBMCs. Subset denoted: CD45RA+ positively selected. All receptors come from a man younger than 30 in good health. Some clones in this sample may be carry-over from other donors' samples.

The chain recombines TRBV5-1 with TRBJ2-2; 14 bases match TRBD2. This CDR3 is built from 15 residues. Per the germline V gene, CDR1 is SGHRS and CDR2 is YFSETQ. The junction had 3 bases not matched to a gene; V was cut back by 4 bases and J by 7 bases. CDR3: CASSIGLAGGGELFF. The CDR3 region has the DNA TGCGCCAGCAGCATTGGACTAGCGGGAGGCGGGGAGCTGTTTTTT.

The V call is TRBV29-1, the J call TRBJ1-2; no clear D. This CDR3 contains 14 residues. Trimming removed 5 bases at V and 1 base at J, with 14 bases between. Germline V lookup: CDR1 SQVTM, CDR2 ANQGSEA. The CDR3 DNA is TGCAGCGTTACTACGTTTAACAGTAACTATGGCTACACCTTC. It specifies CSVTTFNSNYGYTF. The full variable domain, completed using reference TRBV29-1 and TRBJ1-2, is SAVISQKPSRDICQRGTSLTIQCQVDSQVTMMFWYRQQPGQSLTLIATANQGSEATYESGFVIDKFPISRPNLTFSTLTVSNMSPEDSSIYLCSVTTFNSNYGYTFGSGTRLTVV.

V and J are TRBV28 and TRBJ2-2; a possible D gene is TRBD1 (5 bases). This CDR3 comprises 16 residues. Germline V CDR1 and CDR2: MDHEN, SYDVKM. Trimming pared 6 bases from V and 1 base from J, leaving 15 bases between. CDR3 nucleotide sequence: TGTGCCAGCAGCCGTCCAGGGTCCGTGAACACCGGGGAGCTGTTTTTT. It is translated as CASSRPGSVNTGELFF.

This sequence joins TRBV28 and TRBJ2-4; 9 bases align to TRBD1. The CDR3 runs to 16 residues. Germline trimming cut 5 bases from V and 6 bases from J; bases unmatched to any gene: 11. CDR1 MDHEN and CDR2 SYDVKM come from the germline V gene. CDR3 nucleotide sequence: TGTGCCAGCAGTCCAGAACAGGGGGCGCCATTAAACATTCAGTACTTC. This translates into CASSPEQGAPLNIQYF.

The CDR3 coding sequence is TGTGCCAGCAGCAGGGACAGGGAAGGTGAAGCTTTCTTT. It specifies CASSRDREGEAFF. The V and J genes are TRBV7-2 and TRBJ1-1, with 9 bases aligning to TRBD1. Germline-derived CDR1 and CDR2 are SGHTA and FQGNSA. After removal of 5 bases from V and 7 bases from J, the junction contained 5 bases not matched to a gene. The length of the CDR3 is 13 residues.

This chain joins TRBV28 and TRBJ2-3, with 13 positions matching TRBD2. V was clipped by 4 bases and J by 10 bases; unmatched bases: 11. This CDR3 comprises 16 residues. From germline, CDR1 is MDHEN and CDR2 SYDVKM. CDR3 protein: CASSSQLAGGFRAQYF. The CDR3 DNA reads TGTGCCAGCAGTTCCCAACTAGCGGGAGGGTTTCGGGCGCAGTATTTT.

With regard to this clone: Other DNA sequences in this specimen translate into the identical CDR3. This chain joins TRBV30 and TRBJ2-5, with D uncertain. Germline CDR1 reads GTSNPN; CDR2 reads SVGIG (reference sequence). The V end was cut by 0 bases, the J end by 4 bases, with 6 bases between. CDR3 size: 12 residues. CDR3 amino acids: CAWSVLRETQYF. In DNA, the CDR3 is TGTGCCTGGAGTGTACTCCGAGAGACCCAGTACTTC.